Given below is one TCR beta chain in context. Its antigen is unknown. This sample is part of a study of cytomegalovirus exposure and HLA in healthy donors. The CDR3 length is 13 residues. Trimming shortened V by 2 bases and J by 0 bases, and 5 bases separated the two germline ends. Germline-derived CDR1 and CDR2 are SGHRS and YFSETQ. The PCR employed 60 Vbeta primers together with 13 Jbeta primers. Sequenced by immunoSEQ multiplex PCR; TCRdb stores in-frame clones only, minus some. The table has 200,000 to 250,000 clones, approximately 81% seen once; the top ten hold 7% to 9%. General study findings and limits: TCR beta sequences numbering under 20,000 were associated with HLA alleles at 0.05 false discovery rate in a later analysis. The study dropped some indistinguishable V segments, TRBV6-2 and TRBV6-3 among them.

This TCR was sampled from a woman in her sixties in good health and CMV-seropositive. Sequenced: PBMCs. This sequence joins TRBV5-1 and TRBJ1-2; D unclear. CDR3 nucleotides: TGCGCCAGCAGCTTAGACACTAACTATGGCTACACCTTC. Amino acids: CASSLDTNYGYTF.